This TCR beta chain was captured by sequencing in a study of blood T cell repertoires in COVID-19. Study-level background: The study drew acute and convalescent COVID-19 samples from the United States, Italy and Spain. T cells, B-cell-depleted T cells, or PBMCs provided the cDNA or gDNA that served as material.

This CDR3 region has 12 residues. Germline CDR1 is SNHLY and CDR2 is FYNNEI. The trim removed 8 bases at V and 2 bases at J, leaving 3 bases unmatched. As originally analysed: It was from reference gene primer amplification that nucleated cell counts were estimated. The data were produced by immunoSEQ multiplex PCR, yet TCRdb's version contains in-frame clones alone and is incomplete. V and J calls and clone size are copied from that table; D and trimming were computed from the DNA. The repertoire holds 71,000 or so clones, with 80% to 90% as singletons. Input material: peripheral blood. The sequence came from an elderly man in a cohort sampled during active COVID-19. J is TRBJ2-7 and V is TRBV2; 7 nucleotides line up with TRBD2. Written as DNA, the CDR3 is TGTGCCAGCCTTCGGGGGGCCTACGAGCAGTACGTC. Protein sequence: CASLRGAYEQYV.